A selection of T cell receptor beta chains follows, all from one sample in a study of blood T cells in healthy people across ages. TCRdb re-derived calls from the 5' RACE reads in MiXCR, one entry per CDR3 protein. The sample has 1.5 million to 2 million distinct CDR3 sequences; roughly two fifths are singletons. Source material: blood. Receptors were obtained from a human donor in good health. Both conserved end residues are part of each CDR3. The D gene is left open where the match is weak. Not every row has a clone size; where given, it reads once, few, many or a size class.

TGTGCCAGCAGTTACTCGGGGACAGGGTACCACGAGCAGTACTTC | CASSYSGTGYHEQYF | - | TRBV6-6 | 15 | TRBD1 | TRBJ2-7
TGCAGTGCTAGAGATAAGCAGGCATTATCCTACAATGAGCAGGTCTTC | CSARDKQALSYNEQVF | once | TRBV20-1 | 16 | - | TRBJ2-1
TGCAGCGTTGTGGGACCCACGGCCGGGACTGAAGCTTTCTTT | CSVVGPTAGTEAFF | - | TRBV29-1 | 14 | - | TRBJ1-1
TGTGCCAGCAGTGCCTCGGAGAGCTCTACCTATGGCTACACCTTC | CASSASESSTYGYTF | few | TRBV6-4 | 15 | - | TRBJ1-2
TGCAGCGTTGTTTATGAGTGGGGTGACGAGCAGTTCTTC | CSVVYEWGDEQFF | few | TRBV29-1 | 13 | - | TRBJ2-1
TGTGCCAGCACCCCCGGAGGGGATCCTTACGAGCAGTACTTC | CASTPGGDPYEQYF | - | TRBV6-2/TRBV6-3 | 14 | - | TRBJ2-7
TGTGCCAGCAGTTTCGAGGCTAGCGGGGAGCAGTTCTTC | CASSFEASGEQFF | few | TRBV12-3/TRBV12-4 | 13 | TRBD2 | TRBJ2-1
TGTGCCAGCAGTCCACAGGGAGGGAATGGCTACACCTTC | CASSPQGGNGYTF | - | TRBV7-2 | 13 | - | TRBJ1-2
TGTGCCATCAGTGAGTCGACTAGCCAACCTTATGTCACAGATACGCAGTATTTT | CAISESTSQPYVTDTQYF | few | TRBV10-3 | 18 | TRBD2 | TRBJ2-3
TGCGCCAGCAGGTCTACAGGGGGCACGGGAGGAAATGAAGCTTTCTTT | CASRSTGGTGGNEAFF | - | TRBV5-1 | 16 | TRBD1 | TRBJ1-1
TGTGCCAGCTTGAGGGGGTTGGGGGAGCAGTACTTC | CASLRGLGEQYF | - | TRBV28 | 12 | - | TRBJ2-7
TGTGCCAGTAGTATAGACCCGGACCCCGGAGATAATTCACCCCTCCACTTT | CASSIDPDPGDNSPLHF | - | TRBV19 | 17 | - | TRBJ1-6
TGTGCCACCAGCACTAGGCCAGGATCTCGCACCTTC | CATSTRPGSRTF | few | TRBV15 | 12 | - | TRBJ1-2
TGCGCCAGCAGCTTGGCCGAGACAGGATCTGAAGCTTTCTTT | CASSLAETGSEAFF | - | TRBV5-1 | 14 | - | TRBJ1-1
TGCGCCAGCAGCGTGAACAGGGTAACAGATACGCAGTATTTT | CASSVNRVTDTQYF | - | TRBV5-1 | 14 | - | TRBJ2-3
TGTGCCAGCTCTCTTCCAGGCGGACAAACCACAGATACGCAGTATTTT | CASSLPGGQTTDTQYF | few | TRBV18 | 16 | - | TRBJ2-3
TGTGCCAGCAGCTTATCCCCCGGTAGCACAGATACGCAGTATTTT | CASSLSPGSTDTQYF | many | TRBV7-3 | 15 | - | TRBJ2-3
TGTGCCAGCAGGGGACCCGGTGGAGACGAGCAGTACTTC | CASRGPGGDEQYF | - | TRBV28 | 13 | - | TRBJ2-7
TGTGCCAGCAGTCACAGGGTTCTTGGGGCCAACGTCCTGACTTTC | CASSHRVLGANVLTF | - | TRBV27 | 15 | - | TRBJ2-6
TGTGCCAGCAGGATGACAGCACAAGAGACCCAGTACTTC | CASRMTAQETQYF | - | TRBV12-3/TRBV12-4 | 13 | - | TRBJ2-5
TGTGCCAGCAGCTCGGGACTAGCGGGGCTCCAAGAGACCCAGTACTTC | CASSSGLAGLQETQYF | - | TRBV7-9 | 16 | TRBD2 | TRBJ2-5
TGCAGTGCTAGAGATATGTTCGGGGCCCGGCGAACTAATGAAAAACTGTTTTTT | CSARDMFGARRTNEKLFF | - | TRBV20-1 | 18 | - | TRBJ1-4
TGTGCCAGCAGTTACTCGGAGCGGGGGGCTGTAAGAACAGATACGCAGTATTTT | CASSYSERGAVRTDTQYF | - | TRBV6-5 | 18 | TRBD2 | TRBJ2-3